A selection of T cell receptor beta chains follows, all from one sample in a study of shared clonotypes between healthy human individuals. Profiled with immunoSEQ multiplex PCR; TCRdb holds only in-frame clones, not every one. The sample lists hundreds of thousands of clones, 85% to 95% occurring once. Sequencing was done on a sample of naive CD8+ T cells sorted from blood. These TCRs come from a woman aged 25 to 39 in good health. CDR3s include the opening cysteine and the closing phenylalanine or tryptophan. The D gene is left open where the match is weak. Rows may omit the clone size; those that give it use once, few, many or a size class.

clone size	J gene	V gene	D gene	CDR3 protein	CDR3 DNA
.	TRBJ2-1	TRBV19	.	CASSIGGRGHEQFF	TGTGCCAGTAGTATCGGGGGCAGGGGCCATGAGCAGTTCTTC
.	TRBJ2-7	TRBV29-1	.	CSVSRDYEQYF	TGCAGCGTTTCTAGGGATTACGAGCAGTACTTC
.	TRBJ1-1	TRBV19	.	CASSIDAEETEAFF	TGTGCCAGTAGTATAGACGCGGAGGAGACTGAAGCTTTCTTT
.	TRBJ2-1	TRBV10-2	TRBD2	CASSRLAGPNEQFF	TGCGCCAGCAGTCGGCTAGCGGGACCCAATGAGCAGTTCTTC
.	TRBJ2-1	TRBV7-9	.	CASSLGTGSSYNEQFF	TGTGCCAGCAGCTTAGGTACAGGTAGCTCCTACAATGAGCAGTTCTTC
few	TRBJ2-7	TRBV7-6	TRBD1	CASSPGQTYEQYF	TGTGCCAGCAGCCCGGGACAGACCTACGAGCAGTACTTC
.	TRBJ2-1	TRBV19	TRBD2	CASSILAEHNEQFF	TGTGCCAGTAGTATTCTAGCGGAGCACAATGAGCAGTTCTTC
.	TRBJ2-3	TRBV28	.	CASTTSVSTDTQYF	TGTGCCAGCACCACATCAGTTAGCACAGATACGCAGTATTTT
.	TRBJ1-1	TRBV29-1	.	CSVEDLGAGNTEAFF	TGCAGCGTTGAAGATCTCGGGGCTGGGAACACTGAAGCTTTCTTT
.	TRBJ2-3	TRBV11-2	TRBD2	CASSLGGDTQYF	TGTGCCAGCAGCCTGGGAGGGGATACGCAGTATTTT
.	TRBJ2-7	TRBV27	.	CASSLAGRAYEQYF	TGTGCCAGCAGTTTGGCGGGACGGGCCTACGAGCAGTACTTC
.	TRBJ2-1	TRBV19	.	CASSPDRRVEQFF	TGTGCCAGTAGTCCCGATAGGAGGGTTGAGCAGTTCTTC
.	TRBJ2-7	TRBV6-5	.	CASSSVGDNSYEQYF	TGTGCCAGCAGCTCCGTTGGGGACAACAGCTACGAGCAGTACTTC
.	TRBJ1-5	TRBV5-8	TRBD1	CASSAGTGVFHEPQHF	TGTGCCAGCAGCGCCGGGACAGGGGTGTTTCATGAACCCCAGCATTTT
.	TRBJ2-7	TRBV27	.	CASSSQGYEQYF	TGTGCCAGCAGTTCACAGGGATACGAGCAGTACTTC
.	TRBJ2-7	TRBV13	TRBD2	CASSARRLAGEPYEQYF	TGTGCCAGCAGCGCCCGTCGACTAGCGGGAGAACCCTACGAGCAGTACTTC
.	TRBJ1-1	TRBV25-1	.	CASHRLGDATEAFF	TGTGCCAGCCACAGGCTTGGGGATGCCACTGAAGCTTTCTTT
.	TRBJ2-7	TRBV6-1	.	CASSEILPTRPYEQYF	TGTGCCAGCAGTGAAATCTTACCCACTAGACCCTACGAGCAGTACTTC
.	TRBJ1-2	TRBV27	.	CATATANYGYTF	TGTGCCACTGCGACAGCAAACTATGGCTACACCTTC
.	TRBJ2-7	TRBV15	.	CATSRDRGSFDEQYF	TGTGCCACCAGCAGAGATCGAGGGAGTTTCGACGAGCAGTACTTC
once	TRBJ2-7	TRBV5-8	.	CASSPRTSYEQYF	TGTGCCAGCAGCCCCAGGACCTCCTACGAGCAGTACTTC
.	TRBJ1-3	TRBV23-1	.	CASSQSQRNRRTGNTIYF	TGCGCCAGCAGTCAATCACAACGAAACAGGAGGACTGGAAACACCATATATTTT